The 20 T cell receptor beta chains below were found in one sample sequenced in a study of blood T cell repertoires in COVID-19. Assay: immunoSEQ multiplex PCR; the TCRdb copy retains only in-frame clones and omits some. The sample lists some 76,000 clones; 85% to 90% were seen once. Material: peripheral blood. All receptors derive from a man aged 55 to 70 with acute or convalescent COVID-19.

The chain recombines TRBV3-1 (or the pseudogene TRBV3-2) with TRBJ2-3; TRBD1 matches 8 bases. V was pared by 3 bases and J by 1 base, with 3 bases of the junction left unmatched. This CDR3 spans 15 amino acids. In germline, CDR1 is LGHDT, CDR2 YNNKEL (reference sequence). The CDR3 DNA reads TGTGCCAGCAGCCAGGGACAGGCGCGCACAGATACGCAGTATTTT. As protein: CASSQGQARTDTQYF.

The gene calls are TRBV5-1 and TRBJ2-3, with 9 bases aligning to TRBD1. Germline lookup yields CDR1 SGHRS and CDR2 YFSETQ. The CDR3 consists of 15 residues. J lost 14 bases, V lost 4 bases, and 17 bases had no gene match. The CDR3 protein is CASSRRTGDSDRLYF. Written as DNA, the CDR3 is TGCGCCAGCAGCCGGCGGACAGGGGACTCCGACCGGCTGTATTTT.

The J gene is TRBJ1-6, the V gene TRBV27; no firm D call. Germline V gene lookup returns CDR1 MNHEY and CDR2 SMNVEV (reference sequence). The CDR3 length is 16 residues. Trimming removed 3 bases at V and 0 bases at J, with 9 bases between. CDR3 loop: CASSLTVPSYNSPLHF. The CDR3 coding sequence is TGTGCCAGCAGTTTGACTGTTCCCTCCTATAATTCACCCCTCCACTTT.

This clone was picked up a small number of times. The J gene is TRBJ1-1, the V gene TRBV5-6; D is unresolved. This CDR3 spans 14 amino acids. The V gene's germline CDR1 is SGHDT and CDR2 YYEEEE. Between the trimmed V and J ends, which lost 1 base and 1 base, there was a span of 8 bases. The CDR3 loop reads CASSLRYRNTEAFF. The CDR3 DNA is TGTGCCAGCAGCTTGCGCTACAGGAACACTGAAGCTTTCTTT.

The V and J genes are TRBV6-2 or TRBV6-3 and TRBJ2-1; the match to TRBD1 covers 8 bases. This CDR3 is 15 amino acids long. CDR1 is MNHEY and CDR2 is SVGEGT in the germline V gene. Unmatched junction bases numbered 8, after V lost 2 bases and J lost 8 bases. This CDR3 is CASSYAGTGYDEQFF. DNA for the CDR3: TGTGCCAGCAGTTACGCCGGGACAGGATACGATGAGCAGTTCTTC.

The V and J genes are TRBV6-6 and TRBJ1-3; tentative D call: TRBD1 (6 bases). Trimming pared 0 bases from V and 1 base from J, leaving 10 bases between. From germline, CDR1 is MNHNY and CDR2 SVGAGI (reference sequence). CDR3 length: 16 residues. DNA for the CDR3: TGTGCCAGCAGTTACTCGGGGGGGCTATCTGGAAACACCATATATTTT. Encoded protein: CASSYSGGLSGNTIYF.

This chain links TRBV11-2 with TRBJ2-7, with 13 bases identical to TRBD2. Looked up from germline, CDR1 is SGHAT and CDR2 is FQNNGV. CDR3 length: 14 residues. V shed 5 bases and J 7 bases; nucleotides not matched to a gene: 5. This CDR3 is CASSQLAGGQEQYF. The DNA of the CDR3 is TGTGCCAGCAGCCAACTAGCGGGAGGGCAAGAGCAGTACTTC.

The CDR3 DNA follows: TGTGCCAGCAGCCATGACAGCAAAAACACCATATATTTT. This sequence encodes CASSHDSKNTIYF. The rearrangement joins TRBV3-1 (or the pseudogene TRBV3-2) to TRBJ1-3; tentative D call: TRBD1 (5 bases). The CDR3 sequence is 13 residues long. V was pared by 3 bases and J by 6 bases, with 9 bases between. The V gene's germline CDR1 is LGHDT and CDR2 YNNKEL (reference sequence).

This chain uses TRBV28 with TRBJ1-2; 10 nucleotides align to TRBD1. CDR1 MDHEN and CDR2 SYDVKM come from the germline V gene. V shed 4 bases, J shed 7 bases, and the junction held 6 bases outside the gene matches. The length of the CDR3 is 14 residues. The CDR3 spells CASSSGTGVSGYTF. The CDR3 DNA sequence: TGTGCCAGCAGTTCAGGGACAGGGGTCTCTGGCTACACCTTC.

The chain links TRBV30 to TRBJ1-2; D not certain. The CDR3 consists of 11 residues. CDR1 and CDR2 from the germline V gene are GTSNPN and SVGIG (reference sequence). With 2 bases removed from V and 6 bases from J, the gap between germline ends came to 7 bases. Here the CDR3 reads CAWSMEHGYTF. In DNA, the CDR3 is TGTGCCTGGAGTATGGAGCATGGCTACACCTTC.

The chain couples TRBV11-2 to TRBJ1-2; 8 bases are a match to TRBD1. The germline CDR1 and CDR2 sequences are SGHAT and FQNNGV. This CDR3 is 16 amino acids long. V was pared by 5 bases and J by 1 base, with 9 bases of the junction left unmatched. CDR3 sequence reads: CASSLTGAWGNYGYTF. CDR3 DNA: TGTGCCAGCAGCCTGACAGGGGCATGGGGTAACTATGGCTACACCTTC.

V usage is TRBV6-5 and J usage is TRBJ1-5; D possibly corresponds to TRBD1 (6 bases). CDR3 size: 12 residues. CDR1 is MNHEY and CDR2 is SVGAGI in the germline V gene. Trimming removed 8 bases at V and 7 bases at J, with 12 bases between. Written as DNA, the CDR3 is TGTGCCAGCGAGGGAGGGGGGCAGCCCCAGCATTTT. This encodes CASEGGGQPQHF.

The chain is built from TRBV18 and TRBJ1-2; D is perhaps TRBD1 (5 bases). Germline V gene sequence: CDR1 KGHSH, CDR2 LQKENI. Trimming removed 2 bases from V and 6 bases from J, with 10 bases in between. The CDR3 loop spans 13 amino acids. The CDR3 DNA reads TGTGCCAGCTCACCATGGAGCAGGGATGGCTACACCTTC. It yields the protein CASSPWSRDGYTF. Full variable domain (outside the CDR3, taken from reference TRBV18 and TRBJ1-2): NAGVMQNPRHLVRRRGQEARLRCSPMKGHSHVYWYRQLPEEGLKFMVYLQKENIIDESGMPKERFSAEFPKEGPSILRIQQVVRGDSAAYFCASSPWSRDGYTFGSGTRLTVV.

This sequence joins TRBV7-9 and TRBJ2-1, with 9 bases that match TRBD1. After removal of 1 base from V and 8 bases from J, the junction contained 9 bases not matched to a gene. This CDR3 contains 16 residues. In germline, CDR1 is SEHNR, CDR2 FQNEAQ (reference sequence). The CDR3 nucleotides read TGTGCCAGCAGCTTAGGCCGGGGACAGGGAATACATGAGCAGTTCTTC. Its translation is CASSLGRGQGIHEQFF. Filled out from reference TRBV7-9 and TRBJ2-1, the complete variable domain reads DTGVSQNPRHKITKRGQNVTFRCDPISEHNRLYWYRQTLGQGPEFLTYFQNEAQLEKSRLLSDRFSAERPKGSFSTLEIQRTEQGDSAMYLCASSLGRGQGIHEQFFGPGTRLTVL.

This chain connects TRBV5-1 to TRBJ2-7; 10 bases are a match to TRBD2. Germline CDR1 reads SGHRS; CDR2 reads YFSETQ. The CDR3 is made up of 16 amino acids. Unmatched junction bases numbered 7, after V lost 4 bases and J lost 0 bases. The CDR3 DNA sequence: TGCGCCAGCAGCCCGGGACTAGCGTCACGCTCCTACGAGCAGTACTTC. Encoded protein: CASSPGLASRSYEQYF.

This chain connects TRBV6-1 to TRBJ2-7; 8 bases map to TRBD2. J lost 4 bases, V lost 1 base, and 6 bases had no gene match. This CDR3 is 15 amino acids long. Germline values: CDR1 MNHNS, CDR2 SASEGT. This CDR3 reads CASSEGSGGIYEQYF. CDR3 in DNA: TGTGCCAGCAGTGAAGGGAGCGGGGGAATTTACGAGCAGTACTTC.

The chain recombines TRBV10-3 with TRBJ1-1; D gene ambiguous. Trimming took 0 bases from V and 1 from J, leaving 15 bases between them. The CDR3 spans 17 residues. Germline CDR1 and CDR2: ENHRY and SYGVKD. The CDR3: CAISESRNRKENTEAFF. The CDR3 DNA sequence: TGTGCCATCAGTGAGTCGAGGAACCGGAAGGAGAACACTGAAGCTTTCTTT.

The gene calls are TRBV7-2 and TRBJ2-1, with D maybe TRBD2 (5 bases). This CDR3 contains 15 residues. V lost 3 bases and J lost 8, with 17 bases in between. Germline assignment: CDR1 SGHTA and CDR2 FQGNSA. CDR3 DNA sequence: TGTGCCAGCAGCTTTGTGGCGGCGGGTGGGGATGAGCAGTTCTTC. This sequence encodes CASSFVAAGGDEQFF.

This clone was detected a few times. The CDR3 loop is CASSVYRATNEKLFF. The CDR3 DNA reads as TGTGCCAGCAGCGTATACAGAGCAACTAATGAAAAACTGTTTTTT. The chain couples TRBV5-6 to TRBJ1-4; D gene uncertain. Germline V lookup: CDR1 SGHDT, CDR2 YYEEEE. V was shortened by 4 bases and J by 0 bases, with 10 bases between the two germline ends. The CDR3 spans 15 residues. Looking up the rest from reference TRBV5-6 and TRBJ1-4 gives the full variable domain: DAGVTQSPTHLIKTRGQQVTLRCSPKSGHDTVSWYQQALGQGPQFIFQYYEEEERQRGNFPDRFSGHQFPNYSSELNVNALLLGDSALYLCASSVYRATNEKLFFGSGTQLSVL.

The genes are TRBV7-9 and TRBJ2-5; D possibly corresponds to TRBD2 (6 bases). V was cut by 1 base and J by 5 bases, with 14 bases left in between. Germline-derived CDR1 and CDR2 are SEHNR and FQNEAQ (reference sequence). This CDR3 comprises 15 residues. The CDR3 spells CASSLEGGVWETQYF. CDR3 nucleotide sequence: TGTGCCAGCAGCTTAGAGGGAGGAGTTTGGGAGACCCAGTACTTC.